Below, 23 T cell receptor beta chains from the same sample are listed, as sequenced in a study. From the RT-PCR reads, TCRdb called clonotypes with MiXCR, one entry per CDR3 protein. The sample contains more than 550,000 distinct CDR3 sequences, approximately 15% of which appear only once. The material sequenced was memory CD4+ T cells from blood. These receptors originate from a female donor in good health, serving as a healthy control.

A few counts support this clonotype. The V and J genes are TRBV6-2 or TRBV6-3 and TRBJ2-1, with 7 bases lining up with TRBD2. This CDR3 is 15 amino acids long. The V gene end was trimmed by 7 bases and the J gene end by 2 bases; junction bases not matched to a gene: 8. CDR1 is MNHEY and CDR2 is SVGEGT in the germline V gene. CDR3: CASNPSGPTYNEQFF. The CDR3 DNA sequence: TGTGCCAGCAATCCTAGCGGTCCAACCTACAATGAGCAGTTCTTC.

The DNA of the CDR3 is TGTGCCAGCAGAAAAAGGGAGACTGAAGCTTTCTTT. Encoded protein: CASRKRETEAFF. The chain carries TRBV3-1 and TRBJ1-1; D is unclear. This CDR3 comprises 12 residues. Trimming shortened V by 6 bases and J by 5 bases, and 10 bases separated the two germline ends. Per the germline V gene, CDR1 is LGHDT and CDR2 is YNNKEL (reference sequence).

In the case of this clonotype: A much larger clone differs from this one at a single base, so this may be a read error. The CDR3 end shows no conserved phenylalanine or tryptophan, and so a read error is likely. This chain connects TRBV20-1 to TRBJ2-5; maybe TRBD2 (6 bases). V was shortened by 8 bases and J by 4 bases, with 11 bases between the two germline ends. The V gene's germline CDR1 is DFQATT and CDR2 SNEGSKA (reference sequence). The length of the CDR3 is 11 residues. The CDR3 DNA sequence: TGCAGTAGAGGGAGGAGAGAGACCCAGTACTTG. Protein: CSRGRRETQYL.

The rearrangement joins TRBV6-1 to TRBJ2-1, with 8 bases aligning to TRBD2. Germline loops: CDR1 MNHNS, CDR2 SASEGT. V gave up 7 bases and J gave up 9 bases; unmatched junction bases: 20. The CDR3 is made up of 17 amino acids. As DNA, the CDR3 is TGTGCCAGCACCGGGGCCGCGGCGGGAGGAAGTTGGGGTGAGCAGTTCTTC. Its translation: CASTGAAAGGSWGEQFF.

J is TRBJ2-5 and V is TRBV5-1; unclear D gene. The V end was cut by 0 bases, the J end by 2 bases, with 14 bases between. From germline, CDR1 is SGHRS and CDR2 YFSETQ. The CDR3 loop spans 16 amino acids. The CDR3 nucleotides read TGCGCCAGCAGCTTGGTTATGGCCTTAGGGCAAGAGACCCAGTACTTC. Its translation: CASSLVMALGQETQYF.

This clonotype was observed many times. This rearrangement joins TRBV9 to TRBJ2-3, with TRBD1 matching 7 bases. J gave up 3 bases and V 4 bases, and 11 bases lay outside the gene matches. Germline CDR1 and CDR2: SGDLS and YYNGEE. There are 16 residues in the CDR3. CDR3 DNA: TGTGCCAGCAGCCCGGTGTGGACAGGTCGAACAGATACGCAGTATTTT. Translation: CASSPVWTGRTDTQYF.

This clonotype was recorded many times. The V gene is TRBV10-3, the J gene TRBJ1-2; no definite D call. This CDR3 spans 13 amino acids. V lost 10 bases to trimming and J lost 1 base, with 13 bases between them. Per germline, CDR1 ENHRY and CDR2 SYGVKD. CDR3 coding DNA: TGTGCCACCCAGAGAGCGGATAACTATGGCTACACCTTC. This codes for CATQRADNYGYTF.

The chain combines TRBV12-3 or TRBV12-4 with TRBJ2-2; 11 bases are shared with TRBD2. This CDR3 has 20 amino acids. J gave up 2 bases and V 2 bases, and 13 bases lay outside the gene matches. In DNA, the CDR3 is TGTGCCAGCAGTTTAAGGCAGTTCATACGACTAGCGGGAAACACCGGGGAGCTGTTTTTT. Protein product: CASSLRQFIRLAGNTGELFF.

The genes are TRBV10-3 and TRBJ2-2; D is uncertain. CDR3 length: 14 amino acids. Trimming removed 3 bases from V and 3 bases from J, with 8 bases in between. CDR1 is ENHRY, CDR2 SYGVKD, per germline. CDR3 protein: CAISDSGHTGELFF. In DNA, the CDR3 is TGTGCCATCAGTGATTCCGGTCACACCGGGGAGCTGTTTTTT.

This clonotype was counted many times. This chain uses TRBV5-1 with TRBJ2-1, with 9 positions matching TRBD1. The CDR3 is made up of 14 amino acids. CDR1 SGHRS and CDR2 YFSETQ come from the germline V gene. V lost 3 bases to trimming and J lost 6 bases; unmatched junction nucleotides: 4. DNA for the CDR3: TGCGCCAGCAGCTCTGGGACAGGGACCAATGAGCAGTTCTTC. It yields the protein CASSSGTGTNEQFF.

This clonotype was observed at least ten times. This CDR3 reads CASIPSGGETQYF. The CDR3 nucleotides are TGTGCCAGCATCCCATCCGGGGGAGAGACCCAGTACTTC. The chain employs TRBV11-2 and TRBJ2-5, with TRBD2 as a possible D gene (6 bases). Germline V gene lookup returns CDR1 SGHAT and CDR2 FQNNGV. V was cut by 7 bases and J by 4 bases, with 13 bases left in between. The CDR3 contains 13 residues.

For the CDR3, the DNA is TGTGCCAGCAGCTTAAGTCAGGGGACCGCTTATGGCTACACCTTC. This codes for CASSLSQGTAYGYTF. The rearrangement joins TRBV7-2 to TRBJ1-2, with a tentative D call TRBD1 (6 bases). In germline, CDR1 is SGHTA, CDR2 FQGNSA. The V and J ends lost 2 bases and 5 bases respectively, with 15 bases between them. There are 15 residues in the CDR3.

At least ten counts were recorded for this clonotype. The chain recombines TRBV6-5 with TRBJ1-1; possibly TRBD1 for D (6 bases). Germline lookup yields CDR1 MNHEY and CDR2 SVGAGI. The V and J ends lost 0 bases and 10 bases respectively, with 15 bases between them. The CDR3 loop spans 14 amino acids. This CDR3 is CASSYSISQGRAFF. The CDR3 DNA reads TGTGCCAGCAGTTACTCGATATCACAGGGAAGAGCTTTCTTT.

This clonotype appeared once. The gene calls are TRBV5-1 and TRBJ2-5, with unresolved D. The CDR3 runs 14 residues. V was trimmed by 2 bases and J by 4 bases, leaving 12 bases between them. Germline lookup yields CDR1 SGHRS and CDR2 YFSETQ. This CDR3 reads CASSFFPEAETQYF. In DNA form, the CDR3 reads TGCGCCAGCAGCTTTTTCCCAGAGGCAGAGACCCAGTACTTC.

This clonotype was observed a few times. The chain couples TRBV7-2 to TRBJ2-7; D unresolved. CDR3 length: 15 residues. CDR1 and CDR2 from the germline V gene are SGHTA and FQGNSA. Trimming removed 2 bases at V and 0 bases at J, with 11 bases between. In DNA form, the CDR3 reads TGTGCCAGCAGCTTATATCAGGTGTCCTCCTACGAGCAGTACTTC. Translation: CASSLYQVSSYEQYF.

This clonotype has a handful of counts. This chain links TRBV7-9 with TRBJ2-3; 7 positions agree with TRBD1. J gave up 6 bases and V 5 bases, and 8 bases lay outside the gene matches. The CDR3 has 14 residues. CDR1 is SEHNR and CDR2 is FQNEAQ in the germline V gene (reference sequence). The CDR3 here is CASSPTGARDTQYF. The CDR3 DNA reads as TGTGCCAGCAGCCCAACAGGGGCTCGGGATACGCAGTATTTT.

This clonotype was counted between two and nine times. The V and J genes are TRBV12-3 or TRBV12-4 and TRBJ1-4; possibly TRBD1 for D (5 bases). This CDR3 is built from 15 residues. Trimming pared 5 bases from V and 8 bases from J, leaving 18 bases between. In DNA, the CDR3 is TGTGCCAGCAGTCTGCCCGGGGGTCAAGGAGAAAAACTGTTTTTT. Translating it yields CASSLPGGQGEKLFF.

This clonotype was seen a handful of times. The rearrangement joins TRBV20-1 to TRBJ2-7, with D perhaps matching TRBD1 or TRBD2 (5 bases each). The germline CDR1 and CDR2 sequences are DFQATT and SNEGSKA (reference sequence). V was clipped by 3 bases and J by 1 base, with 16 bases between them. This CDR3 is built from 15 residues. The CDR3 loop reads CSASPSGTWSYEQYF. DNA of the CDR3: TGCAGTGCTAGCCCCAGTGGGACGTGGTCCTACGAGCAGTACTTC.

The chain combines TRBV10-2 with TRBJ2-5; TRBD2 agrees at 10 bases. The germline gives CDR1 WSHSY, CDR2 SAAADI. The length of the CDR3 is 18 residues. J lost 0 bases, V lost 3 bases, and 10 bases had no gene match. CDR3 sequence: CASSDSSSGGSYQETQYF. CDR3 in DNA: TGCGCCAGCAGTGATTCGTCTAGCGGGGGATCTTACCAAGAGACCCAGTACTTC.

CDR3 nucleotides: TGTGCCACCGGACTAGCCTACACCGGGGAGCTGTTTTTT. Protein product: CATGLAYTGELFF. V gene TRBV7-2 combines with J gene TRBJ2-2; 8 bases agree with TRBD2. The V gene's germline CDR1 is SGHTA and CDR2 FQGNSA. V was pared by 10 bases and J by 3 bases, with 4 bases of the junction left unmatched. The CDR3 covers 13 residues.

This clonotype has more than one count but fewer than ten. This CDR3 is CSAYRTSGRAGEEQYF. In DNA form, the CDR3 reads TGCAGTGCTTACCGGACTAGCGGGAGGGCCGGAGAAGAGCAGTACTTC. This sequence joins TRBV20-1 and TRBJ2-7; 15 bases agree with TRBD2. CDR1 and CDR2 (germline): DFQATT, SNEGSKA (reference sequence). The CDR3 totals 16 residues. After removal of 5 bases from V and 7 bases from J, the junction contained 12 bases not matched to a gene.

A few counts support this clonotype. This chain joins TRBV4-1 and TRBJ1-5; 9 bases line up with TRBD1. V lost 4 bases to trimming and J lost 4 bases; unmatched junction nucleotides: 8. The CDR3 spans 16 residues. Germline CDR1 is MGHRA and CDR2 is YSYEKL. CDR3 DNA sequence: TGCGCCAGCAGCCCGGGACAGGGTATAGTGAATCAGCCCCAGCATTTT. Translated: CASSPGQGIVNQPQHF.

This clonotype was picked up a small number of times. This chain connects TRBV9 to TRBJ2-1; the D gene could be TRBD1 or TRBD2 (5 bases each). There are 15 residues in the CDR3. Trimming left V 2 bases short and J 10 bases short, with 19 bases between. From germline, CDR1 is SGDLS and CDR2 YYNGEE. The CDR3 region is CASSVRGGPSDEQFF. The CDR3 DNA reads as TGTGCCAGCAGCGTGAGGGGTGGCCCATCAGACGAGCAGTTCTTC.